The clone carrying this T cell receptor (beta chain) appeared a few times. This sample stems from a study of regulatory T cells in long-lasting Graves disease. The time point was: newly diagnosed GD, antithyroid drugs for less than 3 months. PBMC RNA was the source of the TCR library. V was clipped by 6 bases and J by 3 bases; unmatched bases: 15. The CDR3 consists of 19 residues. Arm-PCR of CDR3 regions with iRepertoire HTBI primers generated TCR beta libraries. TCRdb fed the multiplex PCR reads into MiXCR, producing one record per CDR3 protein. There are under 800,000 distinct CDR3 sequences in the sample; about 16% occur only once, and more than 15% lies in the top ten. The data also belong to a second study, concerning T cells in Graves' hyperthyroidism and ophthalmopathy.

Sample: peripheral blood mononuclear cells (PBMCs), taken at new diagnosis, from a patient treated with antithyroid drugs. The sequence was obtained from a woman aged 25 to 39 with Graves disease. J is TRBJ2-5 and V is TRBV5-7; 15 nucleotides agree with TRBD2. TRBV5-7 is an open reading frame, and its role is uncertain. The CDR3 is CASTTDPGLAGGGEETQYF. The CDR3 bases are TGTGCCAGCACCACCGATCCGGGACTAGCGGGAGGTGGCGAAGAGACCCAGTACTTC.